This TCR beta chain was sequenced during a study of monozygotic twins with inflammatory bowel disease. The study's findings and limits: Patient repertoires may have gained variability from differing immunosuppressive treatments. Fewer shared clonotypes with others were found in IBD patients than in healthy twins, especially with disease activity. Evidence failed to back one strong IBD-linked signal or clonotype.

Investigators pulled total RNA out of whole blood and did not sort T cells. Notes on this clonotype: The target antigen is unknown.

TCRdb reprocessed the 5' RACE reads; each CDR3 protein has one entry and no DNA is given. This sample's table has under 45,000 distinct CDR3 sequences. Specimen: blood. The sequence was collected from a human donor with ulcerative colitis or Crohn's disease, or a healthy co-twin of an affected twin (not recorded which).

CDR3 residues: CASSLNSGNTINF. The chain combines TRBV7-3 with TRBJ1-3. CDR1 and CDR2 (germline): SGHTA, FQGTGA. The CDR3 covers 13 residues.